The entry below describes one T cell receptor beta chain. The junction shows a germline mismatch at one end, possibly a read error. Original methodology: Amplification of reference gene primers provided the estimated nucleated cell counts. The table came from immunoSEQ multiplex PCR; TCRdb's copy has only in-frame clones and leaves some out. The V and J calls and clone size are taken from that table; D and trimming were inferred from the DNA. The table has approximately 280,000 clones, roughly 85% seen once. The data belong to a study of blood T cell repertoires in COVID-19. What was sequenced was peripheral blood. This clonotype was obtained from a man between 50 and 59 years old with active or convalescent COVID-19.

CDR3 region: CASSPPGRDSVDF. The CDR3 DNA reads TGTGCCAGCAGTCCTCCTGGGCGGGACAGCGTGGACTTC. This chain links TRBV7-9 with TRBJ2-7, with D perhaps TRBD1 (7 bases). Per germline, CDR1 SEHNR and CDR2 FQNEAQ (reference sequence). The CDR3 is 13 amino acids.